The rows below give T cell receptor beta chains drawn from one sample of a study of blood T cell repertoires in COVID-19. TCRdb's table, derived via immunoSEQ multiplex PCR, lists solely in-frame clones and lacks some. The sample lists fewer than 250,000 clones, 82% occurring once. Sequenced input: peripheral blood. The receptors shown here come from a woman between 65 and 79 years old with acute or convalescent COVID-19. CDR3s include the opening cysteine and the closing phenylalanine or tryptophan. A D gene is named only where the DNA matches it firmly. Clone size, where shown, is once, few, many, or a class for clones that have expanded.

v_call	j_call	d_call	clone_size	cdr3_nt	cdr3_aa
TRBV7-9	TRBJ1-2	NA	NA	TGTGCCAGCAGCTTAGACAGGGTGGGCGGCTACACCTTC	CASSLDRVGGYTF
TRBV27	TRBJ1-5	TRBD1	NA	TGTGCCAGCAGTCGACAGGGAGGTCAGCCCCAGCATTTT	CASSRQGGQPQHF
TRBV7-8	TRBJ2-3	TRBD1	NA	TGTGCCAGCAGCCAGGGACAGGGGGGCACAGATACGCAGTATTTT	CASSQGQGGTDTQYF
TRBV3-1/TRBV3-2	TRBJ2-2	NA	once	TGTGCCAGCAGCCAATGGGGGCGCGGTCCCGGGGAGCTGTTTTTT	CASSQWGRGPGELFF
TRBV10-1	TRBJ1-6	TRBD1	NA	TGCGCCAGCAGTGAGGACGGGACAGATAATTCACCCCTCCACTTT	CASSEDGTDNSPLHF
TRBV9	TRBJ1-3	NA	NA	TGTGCCAGCAGCGCCTCTCTGGGTGGGGGGGGAAACACCATATATTTT	CASSASLGGGGNTIYF
TRBV6-2/TRBV6-3	TRBJ2-7	NA	NA	TGTGCCAGCAGTTCCTCTCTTCTCTACGATGGGCTCGAGCAGTACTTC	CASSSSLLYDGLEQYF
TRBV7-2	TRBJ1-2	TRBD1	once	TGTGCCAGCAGCCCCCAGGGGGCTCGGGCTGGCTACACCTTC	CASSPQGARAGYTF
TRBV7-9	TRBJ2-3	TRBD1	NA	TGTGCCAGCAGCCACAGGGGGTTACCGATCACCGACCGCCGATCGCAGTATTTT	CASSHRGLPITDRRSQYF
TRBV4-1	TRBJ1-2	TRBD1	NA	TGCGCCAGCAGCCAAGAACAGGGGAATGGCTACACCTTC	CASSQEQGNGYTF
TRBV19	TRBJ2-2	TRBD1	NA	TGTGCCAGTAGGGTTGGGGACAGGGTTCGTAACGGGGAGCTGTTTTTT	CASRVGDRVRNGELFF
TRBV7-2	TRBJ1-6	NA	NA	TGTGCCAGCAGCTTAGCGGGGGAGGTTAGGTCACCCCTCCACTTT	CASSLAGEVRSPLHF
TRBV6-4	TRBJ1-6	TRBD1	NA	TGTGCCAGCAGTGACTCGAGCGGGACAGGCAATAATTCACCCCTCCACTTT	CASSDSSGTGNNSPLHF
TRBV14	TRBJ1-2	TRBD1	NA	TGTGCCAGCAGCCAAAAAATTACAGGGGCTAACTATGGCTACACCTTC	CASSQKITGANYGYTF
TRBV27	TRBJ2-1	TRBD2	NA	TGTGCCAGCAGTTCGGGACTAGCGAACTACAATGAGCAGTTCTTC	CASSSGLANYNEQFF
TRBV3-1/TRBV3-2	TRBJ1-1	NA	NA	TGTGCCAGCAGCCCTACAACGTTAGCCAGGGGTTCAGCTTTCTTT	CASSPTTLARGSAFF
TRBV4-3	TRBJ1-1	NA	NA	TGCGCCAGCAGCCCCAAAGGCGGGGGGGGCTCTGAAGCTTTCTTT	CASSPKGGGGSEAFF
TRBV3-1/TRBV3-2	TRBJ2-2	TRBD2	NA	TGTGCCAGCAGCCAGACTAGCGGGGGGCTGAACACCGGGGAGCTGTTTTTT	CASSQTSGGLNTGELFF
TRBV15	TRBJ1-5	NA	NA	TGTGCCACCAGCCTTGACAGGTTTAGCAATCAGCCCCAGCATTTT	CATSLDRFSNQPQHF
TRBV5-1	TRBJ2-4	NA	once	TGCGCCAGCAGCTTGTGGGGCAGCAAAAACATTCAGTACTTC	CASSLWGSKNIQYF